These 3 T cell receptor beta chains came from one sample sequenced in a study of T cell responses to AZD1222 COVID-19 vaccine. TCRdb's table, derived via immunoSEQ multiplex PCR, lists solely in-frame clones and lacks some. The sample lists roughly 33,000 clones, about 80% seen once, with 3.5% to 5.5% in the top ten. The source material was peripheral blood, sampled 28 days after the second AZD1222 dose. The receptors stem from an adult who received the AZD1222 COVID-19 vaccine.

V is TRBV7-2 and J is TRBJ1-6; perhaps TRBD1 as D (5 bases). The V and J ends lost 4 bases and 8 bases respectively, with 9 bases between them. The CDR3 consists of 13 residues. Per the germline V gene, CDR1 is SGHTA and CDR2 is FQGNSA. In nucleotides, the CDR3 is TGTGCCAGCAGCTCCCAGGGCGATTCACCCCTCCACTTT. This codes for CASSSQGDSPLHF.

This clone occurred a few times. The J gene is TRBJ1-6, the V gene TRBV4-1; D not resolved. CDR3 length equals 14 residues. V was cut by 0 bases and J by 9 bases, with 9 bases left in between. Germline CDR1 and CDR2: MGHRA and YSYEKL. This CDR3 is CASSQDRRVSPLHF. CDR3 nucleotides: TGCGCCAGCAGCCAAGATCGGAGGGTTTCACCCCTCCACTTT.

The chain links TRBV5-5 to TRBJ1-1; 8 bases match TRBD1. CDR1 is SGHKS, CDR2 YYEKEE, per germline (reference sequence). CDR3 size: 17 residues. After removal of 4 bases from V and 1 base from J, the junction contained 12 bases not matched to a gene. Here the CDR3 reads CASSPHSGTGPNTEAFF. The CDR3 DNA reads as TGTGCCAGCAGCCCCCACTCGGGGACAGGTCCGAACACTGAAGCTTTCTTT. Combining the CDR3 with reference TRBV5-5 and TRBJ1-1 gives the whole variable domain DAGVTQSPTHLIKTRGQQVTLRCSPISGHKSVSWYQQVLGQGPQFIFQYYEKEERGRGNFPDRFSARQFPNYSSELNVNALLLGDSALYLCASSPHSGTGPNTEAFFGQGTRLTVV.